This TCR beta chain was obtained from a study of blood T cells in healthy people across ages. Overall study findings and caveats: Per million T cells, TCR beta diversity dropped roughly linearly as age increased.

Concerning this clonotype itself: Its antigen is undetermined.

Deletions cut 0 bases from V and 8 bases from J, with 13 bases between. Germline V CDR1 and CDR2: DFQATT, SNEGSKA (reference sequence). The CDR3 has 13 residues. Through a sample-barcoded 5' primer and a J-beta primer mix, a second PCR was run for about 7 to 12 cycles. Via MiXCR, TCRdb re-called the 5' RACE reads, giving one row per CDR3 protein. Of about 760,000 distinct CDR3 sequences in the sample, more than 50% were seen once. Sequenced sample: blood. The clonotype originates from a man aged 35 to 55 in good health. The genes are TRBV20-1 and TRBJ1-2, with D tentatively TRBD1 (5 bases). The CDR3 region is CSARDIRGGGYTF. DNA for the CDR3: TGCAGTGCTAGAGATATAAGGGGTGGCGGCTACACCTTC.